This TCR beta chain originates from a study of blood T cell repertoires in COVID-19. V dropped 3 bases and J dropped 8; count of bases not matched to a gene: 11. Looked up from germline, CDR1 is SQVTM and CDR2 is ANQGSEA. The CDR3 length is 15 residues. Those who participated ranged in age from roughly 18 to 90 years and resided in about two dozen US areas. The assay was immunoSEQ multiplex PCR, and TCRdb's table has in-frame clones only and misses some. The table records 350,000 or so clones, more than 70% of them present only once. This receptor was identified in a woman in her twenties or thirties who had been exposed to COVID-19. The gene calls are TRBV29-1 and TRBJ1-4; 8 bases map to TRBD1. The sample consisted of PBMCs or T cells enriched from blood (not recorded which). CDR3 loop: CSVEIGGTGGEKLFF. The CDR3, as DNA: TGCAGCGTTGAGATTGGGGGGACAGGAGGAGAAAAACTGTTTTTT.